These T cell receptor beta chains were read from a single sample in a study of blood T cells in healthy people across ages. Via MiXCR, TCRdb re-called the 5' RACE reads, giving one row per CDR3 protein. Among about 580,000 distinct CDR3 sequences listed, more than 45% were seen once. The sample consisted of blood. Receptors originate from a man at least 80 years old in good health. Each CDR3 is given with its conserved first and last residue. A D gene is named only where the DNA matches it firmly. Clone size is stated in some rows and not others, as once, few, many or a class when expanded.

d_call: .
clone_size: few
j_call: TRBJ2-5
cdr3_length: 14
v_call: TRBV3-1
cdr3_aa: CASSQEISQETQYF
cdr3_nt: TGTGCCAGCAGCCAAGAAATTAGCCAGGAGACCCAGTACTTC

d_call: TRBD1
clone_size: .
j_call: TRBJ1-5
cdr3_length: 12
v_call: TRBV29-1
cdr3_aa: CSVVQGAEPQHF
cdr3_nt: TGCAGCGTTGTCCAGGGGGCTGAGCCCCAGCATTTT

d_call: TRBD1
clone_size: .
j_call: TRBJ2-3
cdr3_length: 16
v_call: TRBV9
cdr3_aa: CASSVDRGSQTDTQYF
cdr3_nt: TGTGCCAGCAGCGTGGACAGGGGGAGCCAGACAGATACGCAGTATTTT

d_call: .
clone_size: many
j_call: TRBJ2-3
cdr3_length: 14
v_call: TRBV6-5
cdr3_aa: CASSYTRGTDTQYF
cdr3_nt: TGTGCCAGCAGTTACACAAGGGGGACAGATACGCAGTATTTT

d_call: .
clone_size: few
j_call: TRBJ2-5
cdr3_length: 15
v_call: TRBV7-9
cdr3_aa: CASSFSLAGQETQYF
cdr3_nt: TGTGCCAGCAGCTTCAGCCTTGCCGGGCAAGAGACCCAGTACTTC

d_call: .
clone_size: .
j_call: TRBJ1-1
cdr3_length: 14
v_call: TRBV29-1
cdr3_aa: CSVNMGGRRTEAFF
cdr3_nt: TGCAGCGTTAATATGGGGGGGCGGAGGACTGAAGCTTTCTTT

d_call: TRBD1
clone_size: .
j_call: TRBJ1-4
cdr3_length: 15
v_call: TRBV3-1
cdr3_aa: CASSPIRQGSEKLFF
cdr3_nt: TGTGCCAGCAGCCCCATCAGACAGGGGTCTGAAAAACTGTTTTTT

d_call: TRBD2
clone_size: many
j_call: TRBJ2-6
cdr3_length: 21
v_call: TRBV11-1
cdr3_aa: CASSPTGRLAGESSGANVLTF
cdr3_nt: TGTGCCAGCAGCCCGACGGGTCGTTTAGCGGGAGAGAGCTCTGGGGCCAACGTCCTGACTTTC

d_call: .
clone_size: few
j_call: TRBJ1-2
cdr3_length: 12
v_call: TRBV29-1
cdr3_aa: CSVGDTYYGYTF
cdr3_nt: TGCAGCGTTGGGGACACTTACTATGGCTACACCTTC

d_call: TRBD2
clone_size: few
j_call: TRBJ2-5
cdr3_length: 15
v_call: TRBV7-3
cdr3_aa: CASSFSGGDQETQYF
cdr3_nt: TGTGCCAGCAGCTTCAGTGGGGGGGATCAAGAGACCCAGTACTTC

d_call: TRBD1
clone_size: .
j_call: TRBJ1-5
cdr3_length: 15
v_call: TRBV6-6
cdr3_aa: CASSATGGTGMPQHF
cdr3_nt: TGTGCCAGCAGTGCCACAGGGGGCACCGGGATGCCCCAGCATTTT

d_call: .
clone_size: .
j_call: TRBJ1-2
cdr3_length: 12
v_call: TRBV7-2
cdr3_aa: CASRTEGYGYTF
cdr3_nt: TGTGCCAGCAGAACCGAGGGCTATGGCTACACCTTC

d_call: .
clone_size: .
j_call: TRBJ2-2
cdr3_length: 15
v_call: TRBV6-2/TRBV6-3
cdr3_aa: CASSYSALRHGELFF
cdr3_nt: TGTGCCAGCAGTTACTCGGCCCTACGGCACGGGGAGCTGTTTTTT

d_call: .
clone_size: .
j_call: TRBJ2-4
cdr3_length: 15
v_call: TRBV9
cdr3_aa: CASSAEGGAKNIQYF
cdr3_nt: TGTGCCAGCAGCGCAGAGGGGGGAGCCAAAAACATTCAGTACTTC

d_call: .
clone_size: few
j_call: TRBJ2-7
cdr3_length: 12
v_call: TRBV20-1
cdr3_aa: CSARDSSYEQYF
cdr3_nt: TGCAGTGCTAGGGACTCATCCTACGAGCAGTACTTC

d_call: .
clone_size: few
j_call: TRBJ2-1
cdr3_length: 14
v_call: TRBV11-2
cdr3_aa: CASSHRDAPNEQFF
cdr3_nt: TGTGCCAGCAGCCACCGGGACGCACCCAATGAGCAGTTCTTC

d_call: TRBD1
clone_size: .
j_call: TRBJ2-3
cdr3_length: 14
v_call: TRBV18
cdr3_aa: CASSPDRGSDTQYF
cdr3_nt: TGTGCCAGCTCCCCGGACAGGGGGTCAGATACGCAGTATTTT

d_call: TRBD2
clone_size: few
j_call: TRBJ2-7
cdr3_length: 12
v_call: TRBV29-1
cdr3_aa: CSVFGLADEQYF
cdr3_nt: TGCAGCGTCTTCGGACTAGCGGACGAGCAGTACTTC